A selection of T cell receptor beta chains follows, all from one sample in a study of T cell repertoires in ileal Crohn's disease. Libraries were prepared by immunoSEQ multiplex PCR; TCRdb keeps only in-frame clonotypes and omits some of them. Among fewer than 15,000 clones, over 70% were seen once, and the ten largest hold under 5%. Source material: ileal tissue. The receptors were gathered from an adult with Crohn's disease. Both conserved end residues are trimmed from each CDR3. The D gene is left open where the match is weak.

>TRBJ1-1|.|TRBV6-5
ASSYNAYRITEAF
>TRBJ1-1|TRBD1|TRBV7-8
ASSATTGGTTEAF
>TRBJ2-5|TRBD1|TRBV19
ASSARTGGTSQY
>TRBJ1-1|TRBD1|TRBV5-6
ASSFRDRDTEAF
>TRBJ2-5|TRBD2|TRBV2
ASTPAGGLQETQY
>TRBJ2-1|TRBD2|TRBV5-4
ASSLGTSGWDNEQF
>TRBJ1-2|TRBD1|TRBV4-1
ASSQGQGGVYGYT
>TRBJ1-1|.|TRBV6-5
ASSKLGGNTEAF
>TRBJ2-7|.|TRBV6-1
ASTLPSSYEQY
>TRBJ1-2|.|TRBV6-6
ASSYSPYGYT
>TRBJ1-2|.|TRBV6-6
ASTPDRSYGYT
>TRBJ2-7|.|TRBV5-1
ASSFGHLQSYEQY
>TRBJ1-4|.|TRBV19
ASSNPFTNEKLF
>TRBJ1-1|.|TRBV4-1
ASSQPGTENTEAF
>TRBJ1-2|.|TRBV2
ASSKEGSLNYGYT
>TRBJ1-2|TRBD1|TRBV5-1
ASSLGDRGRRGYT
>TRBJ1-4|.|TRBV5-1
ASSLRATNEKLF
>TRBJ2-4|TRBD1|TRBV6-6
ASTLDRGNIQY
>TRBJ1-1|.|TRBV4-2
ASSQAPGLFTEAF
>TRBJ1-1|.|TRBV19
ASSHRVLNTEAF
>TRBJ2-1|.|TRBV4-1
ASSRGPYNEQF
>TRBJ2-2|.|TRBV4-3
ASSQDFGNTGELF
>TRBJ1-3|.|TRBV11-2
ASSLDLSSGNTIY
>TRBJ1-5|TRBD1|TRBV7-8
ASSLAKGQTVNQPQH
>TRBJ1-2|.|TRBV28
ASSTLLQGRNYGYT
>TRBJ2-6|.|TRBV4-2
ASSQDRRGRGSSGANVLT
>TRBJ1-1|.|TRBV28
ASSLSGLVSEAF
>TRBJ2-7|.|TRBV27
ASSSRDGYEQY
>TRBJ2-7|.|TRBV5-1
ASSLEGVGSYEQY
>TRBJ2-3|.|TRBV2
ASRTTTRTDTQY
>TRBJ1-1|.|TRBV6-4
ATRLGAAGSEAF
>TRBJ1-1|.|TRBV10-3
AISEMRVSEAF
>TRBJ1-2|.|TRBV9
ASSVGGVGRGYT
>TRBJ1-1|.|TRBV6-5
ASSYSWGTEAF
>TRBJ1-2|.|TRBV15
ATEGRDYGYT
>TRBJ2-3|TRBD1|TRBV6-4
ASSGTGDTDTQY
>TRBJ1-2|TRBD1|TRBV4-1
ASSQDFDRVNYGYT
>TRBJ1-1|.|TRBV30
AWSRTRGTEAF
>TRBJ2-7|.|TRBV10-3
AISSTLAGNYEQY
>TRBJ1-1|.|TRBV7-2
ASTLEGTEAF
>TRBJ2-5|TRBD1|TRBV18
ASSPPQGAGGETQY